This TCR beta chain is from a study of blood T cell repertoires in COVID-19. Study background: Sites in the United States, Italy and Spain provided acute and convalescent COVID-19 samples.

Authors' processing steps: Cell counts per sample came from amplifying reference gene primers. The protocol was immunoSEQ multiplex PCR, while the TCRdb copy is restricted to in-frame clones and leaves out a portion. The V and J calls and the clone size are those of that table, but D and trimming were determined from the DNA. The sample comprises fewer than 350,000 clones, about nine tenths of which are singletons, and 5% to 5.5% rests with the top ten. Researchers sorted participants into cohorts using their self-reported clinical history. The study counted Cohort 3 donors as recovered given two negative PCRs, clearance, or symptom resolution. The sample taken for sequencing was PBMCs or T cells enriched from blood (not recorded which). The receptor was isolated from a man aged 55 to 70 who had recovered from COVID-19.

The CDR3 protein is CASSLRGGNTGELFF. The CDR3 bases are TGTGCCAGCAGTTTACGCGGGGGGAACACCGGGGAGCTGTTTTTT. The chain carries TRBV27 and TRBJ2-2; 7 bases agree with TRBD2. The CDR3 spans 15 residues. The V gene's germline CDR1 is MNHEY and CDR2 SMNVEV (reference sequence). V shed 2 bases, J shed 1 base, and the junction held 1 base outside the gene matches.